Sequencing of this T cell receptor beta chain was carried out in a study of control samples from healthy donors and cancer patients. Profiling relied on immunoSEQ multiplex PCR, and the TCRdb table lists in-frame clones only, not all of them. The sample contains some 95,000 clones, roughly 83% of which appear only once. Germline V gives CDR1 SQVTM, CDR2 ANQGSEA. CDR3 length: 13 residues. V lost 6 bases to trimming and J lost 8 bases, with 19 bases between them. The gene calls are TRBV29-1 and TRBJ1-2; D is possibly TRBD1 (6 bases). This receptor was taken from a woman in her thirties in good health. The sequencing sample was made of blood. For the CDR3, the DNA is TGCAGCGTGACCAGGGGAGACGGTTTGGGCTACACCTTC. Amino acid sequence: CSVTRGDGLGYTF.